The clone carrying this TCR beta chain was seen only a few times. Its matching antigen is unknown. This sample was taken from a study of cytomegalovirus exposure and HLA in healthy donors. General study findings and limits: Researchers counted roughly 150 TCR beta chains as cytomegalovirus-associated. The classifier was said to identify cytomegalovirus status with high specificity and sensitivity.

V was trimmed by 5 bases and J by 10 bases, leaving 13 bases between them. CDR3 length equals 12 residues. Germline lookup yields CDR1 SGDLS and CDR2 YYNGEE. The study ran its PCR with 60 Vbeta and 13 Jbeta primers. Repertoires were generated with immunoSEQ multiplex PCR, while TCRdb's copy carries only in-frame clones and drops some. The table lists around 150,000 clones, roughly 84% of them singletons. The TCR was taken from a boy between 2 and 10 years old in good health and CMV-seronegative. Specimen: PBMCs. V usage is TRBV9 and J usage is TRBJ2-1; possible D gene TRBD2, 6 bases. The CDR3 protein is CASSMDRGEQFF. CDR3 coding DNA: TGTGCCAGCAGTATGGACCGGGGGGAGCAGTTCTTC. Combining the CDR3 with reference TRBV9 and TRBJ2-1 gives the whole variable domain DSGVTQTPKHLITATGQRVTLRCSPRSGDLSVYWYQQSLDQGLQFLIQYYNGEERAKGNILERFSAQQFPDLHSELNLSSLELGDSALYFCASSMDRGEQFFGPGTRLTVL.